Listed here is a single TCR beta chain. Here immunoSEQ multiplex PCR was the method, and the copy in TCRdb shows in-frame clones only, minus some. The data contain roughly 90,000 clones, approximately 85% of them seen just once; the ten biggest clones take up less than 4%. V lost 1 base to trimming and J lost 4 bases; unmatched junction nucleotides: 4. The length of the CDR3 is 14 residues. Germline V gene data show CDR1 as KGHSH and CDR2 as LQKENI. The source of the sample is a study of blood T cell repertoires in COVID-19. Study summary: Samples representing acute and convalescent COVID-19 were sourced from the United States, Italy and Spain.

The source material was peripheral blood. This TCR came from a woman over 75 with COVID-19, enrolled during active disease. This chain uses TRBV18 with TRBJ2-7; 7 bases agree with TRBD1. The CDR3 region is CASSPQGAEYEQYF. DNA of the CDR3: TGTGCCAGCTCACCACAGGGGGCCGAGTACGAGCAGTACTTC.